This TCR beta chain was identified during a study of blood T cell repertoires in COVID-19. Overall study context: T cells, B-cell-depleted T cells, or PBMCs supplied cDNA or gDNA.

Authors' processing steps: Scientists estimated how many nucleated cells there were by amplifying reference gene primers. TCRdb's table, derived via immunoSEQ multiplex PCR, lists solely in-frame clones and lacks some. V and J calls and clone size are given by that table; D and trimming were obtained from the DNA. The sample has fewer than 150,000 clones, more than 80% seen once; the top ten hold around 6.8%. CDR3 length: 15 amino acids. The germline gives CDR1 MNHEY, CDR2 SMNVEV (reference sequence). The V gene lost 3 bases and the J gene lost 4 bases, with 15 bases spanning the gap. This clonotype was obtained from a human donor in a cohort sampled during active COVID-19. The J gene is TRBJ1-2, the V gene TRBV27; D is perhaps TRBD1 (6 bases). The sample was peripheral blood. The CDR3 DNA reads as TGTGCCAGCAGTTTCCTCCCGGGGGGCGCCTATGGCTACACCTTC. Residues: CASSFLPGGAYGYTF.